A selection of T cell receptor beta chains follows, all from one sample in a study of blood T cell repertoires in COVID-19. Sequencing was performed with immunoSEQ multiplex PCR; in TCRdb, only in-frame clones are kept and a portion is missing. This table has a few hundred thousand clones, about 90% appearing once. The sequenced sample was peripheral blood. Source of these receptors: a man aged 80 or over with acute or convalescent COVID-19. The CDR3 runs from the conserved cysteine through the conserved F or W. Each record gives: D gene, J gene, clone size, V gene, CDR3 protein, CDR3 DNA. D genes are given only for firm matches. The size entry is marked missing in some rows and otherwise reads once, few, many or a size class.

>TRBD2|TRBJ2-1|-|TRBV3-1/TRBV3-2
CASSQVTSGRRYNEQFF
TGTGCCAGCAGCCAAGTGACTAGCGGGAGAAGGTACAATGAGCAGTTCTTC
>TRBD2|TRBJ2-1|-|TRBV7-3
CASSSTSGLNEQFF
TGTGCCAGCAGCTCGACTAGCGGGCTCAACGAGCAGTTCTTC
>-|TRBJ2-3|once|TRBV7-2
CAGSHGQGTDTQYF
TGTGCCGGGAGCCACGGGCAGGGCACAGATACGCAGTATTTT
>TRBD2|TRBJ2-7|-|TRBV27
CASSFIGLAGVSPSEQYF
TGTGCCAGCAGTTTTATCGGACTAGCGGGAGTAAGCCCCTCCGAGCAGTACTTC
>TRBD1|TRBJ2-2|-|TRBV7-8
CASSFDRVGNTGELFF
TGTGCCAGCAGCTTTGACAGGGTTGGGAACACCGGGGAGCTGTTTTTT
>-|TRBJ2-7|once|TRBV28
CASSLAGAYEQYF
TGTGCCAGCAGTTTGGCAGGGGCCTACGAGCAGTACTTC
>-|TRBJ2-3|-|TRBV7-6
CASSQTERLADTQYF
TGTGCCAGCAGCCAAACGGAGCGGTTGGCAGATACGCAGTATTTT
>TRBD2|TRBJ2-5|-|TRBV24-1
CATAGAGGETQYF
TGTGCCACCGCCGGGGCGGGGGGAGAGACCCAGTACTTC
>TRBD1|TRBJ1-4|-|TRBV11-2
CASSWWRGGFDEKLFF
TGTGCCAGCAGCTGGTGGAGAGGGGGCTTCGATGAAAAACTGTTTTTT
>-|TRBJ1-2|-|TRBV5-1
CASSSPGRGTYGYTF
TGCGCCAGCAGCTCACCGGGACGCGGGACCTATGGCTACACCTTC
>TRBD1|TRBJ1-5|-|TRBV6-2/TRBV6-3
CASSYANRGLNQPQHF
TGTGCCAGCAGTTACGCAAACAGGGGTTTGAATCAGCCCCAGCATTTT
>-|TRBJ2-7|-|TRBV7-6
CASSLSGLPYEQYF
TGTGCCAGCAGCTTATCCGGACTGCCCTACGAGCAGTACTTC
>TRBD1|TRBJ2-7|-|TRBV18
CASSGGTGPYEQYF
TGTGCCAGCTCAGGGGGGACAGGGCCTTACGAGCAGTACTTC
>TRBD1|TRBJ2-6|-|TRBV27
CASRPRQGAPSSGANVLTF
TGTGCCAGCAGGCCTCGACAGGGGGCGCCGTCCTCCGGGGCCAACGTCCTGACTTTC
>-|TRBJ2-1|-|TRBV3-1/TRBV3-2
CASSQRLQQFF
TGTGCCAGCAGCCAACGACTCCAGCAGTTCTTC
>-|TRBJ1-5|few|TRBV28
CASSLGGGNQPQHF
TGTGCCAGCAGTTTAGGAGGGGGCAATCAGCCCCAGCATTTT
>-|TRBJ2-7|-|TRBV28
CASSFLGATSTYEQYF
TGTGCCAGCAGTTTTCTGGGGGCGACGTCAACCTACGAGCAGTACTTC
>TRBD2|TRBJ2-3|-|TRBV9
CASSPLGLAGEDTQYF
TGTGCCAGCAGCCCTCTCGGGCTAGCGGGAGAAGATACGCAGTATTTT
>TRBD1|TRBJ1-3|few|TRBV6-5
CASRIGTASGNTIYF
TGTGCCAGCAGAATAGGGACAGCCTCTGGAAACACCATATATTTT
>TRBD1|TRBJ2-2|-|TRBV9
CASSEALDRGNTGELFF
TGTGCCAGCAGCGAGGCCCTGGACAGGGGTAACACCGGGGAGCTGTTTTTT
>-|TRBJ1-5|once|TRBV9
CASSLYGGGQPQHF
TGTGCCAGCAGCTTATACGGGGGAGGTCAGCCCCAGCATTTT
>-|TRBJ2-5|once|TRBV6-2/TRBV6-3
CASSYYSPQETQYF
TGTGCCAGCAGTTACTATAGCCCACAAGAGACCCAGTACTTC
>TRBD1|TRBJ1-5|-|TRBV6-2/TRBV6-3
CASSYSLDRGNGQPQHF
TGTGCCAGCAGTTACTCCTTGGACAGGGGCAATGGTCAGCCCCAGCATTTT
>TRBD1|TRBJ1-6|-|TRBV3-1/TRBV3-2
CASSPERQGSSPLHF
TGTGCCAGCAGCCCGGAACGACAGGGGTCTTCACCCCTCCACTTT
>TRBD2|TRBJ2-3|-|TRBV7-3
CASSLAPTSADTQYF
TGTGCCAGCAGCCTAGCCCCGACTAGCGCAGATACGCAGTATTTT
>-|TRBJ2-3|-|TRBV7-3
CASSPTTSTDTQYF
TGTGCCAGCAGCCCGACAACTAGCACAGATACGCAGTATTTT
>-|TRBJ2-2|-|TRBV5-1
CASSQRTENTGELFF
TGCGCCAGCAGCCAGAGGACAGAGAACACCGGGGAGCTGTTTTTT
>-|TRBJ1-1|few|TRBV16
CASSQSGTEAFF
TGTGCCAGCAGCCAATCCGGTACTGAAGCTTTCTTT
>-|TRBJ1-1|-|TRBV2
CASSDQGGTEAFF
TGTGCCAGCAGTGATCAGGGAGGGACTGAAGCTTTCTTT
>TRBD2|TRBJ2-7|-|TRBV7-9
CASSLSGSSYEQYF
TGTGCCAGCAGCCTTAGCGGGAGCTCCTACGAGCAGTACTTC
>-|TRBJ2-1|-|TRBV9
CASSLRGALMNEQFF
TGTGCCAGCAGCCTCCGGGGGGCCCTTATGAATGAGCAGTTCTTC
>-|TRBJ2-1|once|TRBV12-3/TRBV12-4
CASSFPGLAQFF
TGTGCCAGCAGTTTTCCTGGCCTCGCGCAGTTCTTC
>TRBD1|TRBJ1-1|once|TRBV3-1/TRBV3-2
CASSLRQGGTFF
TGTGCCAGCAGTCTGAGACAGGGAGGAACTTTCTTT
>TRBD1|TRBJ2-2|-|TRBV7-2
CASSLGTGNTGELFF
TGTGCCAGCAGCTTGGGGACAGGGAACACCGGGGAGCTGTTTTTT
>-|TRBJ1-5|-|TRBV18
CASSPKRVIQHF
TGTGCCAGCTCACCTAAACGGGTTATCCAGCATTTT
>-|TRBJ2-1|-|TRBV6-2/TRBV6-3
CASSYSMSSYNEQFF
TGTGCCAGCAGTTACTCTATGTCCTCCTACAATGAGCAGTTCTTC
>-|TRBJ2-2|once|TRBV27
CASSFYPPRQDGTGELFF
TGTGCCAGCAGTTTTTATCCTCCTCGACAGGATGGCACCGGGGAGCTGTTTTTT
>TRBD2|TRBJ2-5|-|TRBV6-2/TRBV6-3
CASSFIASGGGRETQYF
TGTGCCAGCAGTTTCATCGCCAGCGGGGGGGGTCGAGAGACCCAGTACTTC
>TRBD1|TRBJ2-7|-|TRBV28
CASNTAGGWDEQYF
TGTGCCAGCAATACCGCAGGGGGATGGGACGAGCAGTACTTC
>-|TRBJ2-7|-|TRBV7-9
CASSFQGQQYF
TGTGCCAGCAGCTTTCAGGGGCAGCAGTACTTC
>-|TRBJ2-7|few|TRBV28
CASSPGQGGRMGSYEQYF
TGTGCCAGCAGTCCCGGACAGGGCGGGAGAATGGGATCCTACGAGCAGTACTTC
>-|TRBJ1-2|-|TRBV6-5
CASSKQSYYGYTF
TGTGCCAGCAGTAAACAGTCTTACTATGGCTACACCTTC
>TRBD1|TRBJ2-2|-|TRBV9
CASSVALDRGNTGELFF
TGTGCCAGCAGCGTAGCCCTGGACAGGGGAAACACCGGGGAGCTGTTTTTT
>-|TRBJ2-7|-|TRBV2
CASSDPGKGMVYEQYF
TGTGCCAGCAGTGACCCCGGAAAGGGGATGGTCTACGAGCAGTACTTC
>TRBD2|TRBJ2-5|few|TRBV5-1
CASSRTSGGAWETQYF
TGCGCCAGCAGCAGGACTAGCGGGGGGGCCTGGGAGACCCAGTACTTC